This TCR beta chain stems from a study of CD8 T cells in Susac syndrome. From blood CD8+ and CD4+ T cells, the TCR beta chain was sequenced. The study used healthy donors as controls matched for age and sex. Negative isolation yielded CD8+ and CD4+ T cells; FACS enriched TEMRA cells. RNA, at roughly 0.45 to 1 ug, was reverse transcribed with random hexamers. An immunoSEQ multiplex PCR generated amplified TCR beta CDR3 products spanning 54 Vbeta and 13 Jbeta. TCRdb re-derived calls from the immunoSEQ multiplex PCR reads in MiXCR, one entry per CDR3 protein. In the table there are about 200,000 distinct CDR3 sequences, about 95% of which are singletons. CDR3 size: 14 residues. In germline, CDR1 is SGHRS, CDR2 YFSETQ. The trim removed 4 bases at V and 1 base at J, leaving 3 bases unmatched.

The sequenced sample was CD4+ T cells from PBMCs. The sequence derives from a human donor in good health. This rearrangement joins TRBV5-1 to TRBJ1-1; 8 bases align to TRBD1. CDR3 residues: CASSAGQENTEAFF. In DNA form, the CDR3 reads TGCGCCAGCAGCGCGGGACAGGAGAACACTGAAGCTTTCTTT.